This is a list of T cell receptor beta chains from one sample in a study of CD8 T cells in Susac syndrome. A single record per CDR3 protein comes from TCRdb applying MiXCR to the immunoSEQ multiplex PCR reads. The sample has fewer than 200,000 distinct CDR3 sequences; roughly 92% are singletons. Material: CD4+ T cells from PBMCs. All receptors derive from a human donor in good health. The CDR3 runs from the conserved cysteine through the conserved F or W. A D gene is named only where the DNA matches it firmly. Where a row states a size, it is once, few, many or the class of an expanded clone; other rows omit it.

>TRBV28|TRBJ2-2|TRBD1|NA
CASRAPTGGSTGELFF
TGTGCCAGCAGGGCCCCGACAGGGGGGAGCACCGGGGAGCTGTTTTTT
>TRBV7-2|TRBJ1-6|NA|NA
CASTLRGGIPKWGSSPLHF
TGTGCCAGCACCCTACGAGGGGGGATACCGAAGTGGGGAAGTTCACCCCTCCACTTT
>TRBV29-1|TRBJ1-6|NA|NA
CSVENNSPLHF
TGCAGCGTTGAAAATAATTCACCCCTCCACTTT
>TRBV7-8|TRBJ1-6|NA|NA
CASSLVLTENSPLHF
TGTGCCAGCAGCTTAGTATTGACCGAAAATTCACCCCTCCACTTT
>TRBV10-3|TRBJ2-7|NA|NA
CAISESRGQTYEQYF
TGTGCCATCAGTGAGTCGAGAGGCCAAACCTACGAGCAGTACTTC
>TRBV2|TRBJ1-1|NA|NA
CASSGVGPHEAFF
TGTGCCAGCAGTGGAGTTGGACCCCATGAAGCTTTCTTT
>TRBV9|TRBJ2-5|TRBD2|once
CASGRLAGPQETQYF
TGTGCCAGCGGAAGACTAGCGGGACCGCAAGAGACCCAGTACTTC
>TRBV7-2|TRBJ2-3|TRBD2|NA
CASSFNIAGGLLADTQYF
TGTGCCAGCAGTTTTAATATAGCGGGGGGGCTTTTGGCAGATACGCAGTATTTT
>TRBV19|TRBJ1-5|TRBD1|NA
CASTTQGQGHQPQHF
TGTGCCAGTACCACGCAGGGACAGGGGCATCAGCCCCAGCATTTT
>TRBV28|TRBJ1-5|NA|NA
CASQAGEEPQHF
TGTGCCAGCCAAGCGGGGGAAGAACCCCAGCATTTT
>TRBV10-3|TRBJ1-5|NA|once
CAISDSAKGYQPQHF
TGTGCCATCAGTGATTCGGCTAAGGGATATCAGCCCCAGCATTTT
>TRBV7-9|TRBJ1-2|NA|NA
CASSYGTSGSYGYTF
TGTGCCAGCAGCTACGGGACCTCCGGGAGCTATGGCTACACCTTC
>TRBV5-1|TRBJ1-4|TRBD1|NA
CASSLEQGAGEKLFF
TGCGCCAGCAGCTTGGAACAGGGGGCCGGGGAAAAACTGTTTTTT
>TRBV11-2|TRBJ2-6|NA|NA
CASSLQSSVSGANVLTF
TGTGCCAGCAGCTTGCAGTCATCAGTTTCTGGGGCCAACGTCCTGACTTTC
>TRBV14|TRBJ1-1|NA|NA
CASSQVDSMNTEAFF
TGTGCCAGCAGCCAAGTGGACAGTATGAACACTGAAGCTTTCTTT
>TRBV27|TRBJ1-6|NA|NA
CASATVESSPLHF
TGTGCCAGCGCGACAGTTGAGAGCTCACCCCTCCACTTT
>TRBV2|TRBJ1-1|NA|NA
CASGRDFNTEAFF
TGTGCCAGCGGTAGGGACTTCAACACTGAAGCTTTCTTT
>TRBV7-9|TRBJ1-5|NA|few
CASSLGHSNQPQHF
TGTGCCAGCAGTTTGGGACATAGCAATCAGCCCCAGCATTTT
>TRBV4-2|TRBJ1-3|NA|NA
CASSQDVPWSSGNTIYF
TGTGCCAGCAGCCAAGATGTGCCCTGGAGCTCTGGAAACACCATATATTTT
>TRBV28|TRBJ1-2|TRBD1|NA
CATWTGAYGYTF
TGTGCCACCTGGACAGGGGCCTATGGCTACACCTTC
>TRBV18|TRBJ1-3|NA|NA
CASSPPLPANVHTIYF
TGTGCCAGCTCACCACCGTTACCGGCAAATGTACACACCATATATTTT
>TRBV30|TRBJ1-6|NA|NA
CAWSVKAGDSPLHF
TGTGCCTGGAGTGTAAAGGCTGGCGATTCACCCCTCCACTTT
>TRBV6-1|TRBJ1-5|TRBD1|NA
CATRQGINQPQHF
TGTGCCACTCGACAGGGGATAAATCAGCCCCAGCATTTT
>TRBV5-1|TRBJ2-5|TRBD1|NA
CASSLGDREEEYF
TGCGCCAGCAGCCTGGGGGACAGGGAAGAGGAGTACTTC
>TRBV9|TRBJ2-3|TRBD1|NA
CASSFRDRNTDTQYF
TGTGCCAGCAGCTTCCGGGACAGGAACACAGATACGCAGTATTTT
>TRBV2|TRBJ2-1|NA|NA
CASSERSSYNEQFF
TGTGCCAGCAGTGAACGGAGCTCCTACAATGAGCAGTTCTTC
>TRBV7-8|TRBJ1-1|NA|NA
CASSSRPRVNTEAFF
TGTGCCAGCAGCTCGCGACCGAGGGTGAACACTGAAGCTTTCTTT
>TRBV2|TRBJ2-2|NA|NA
CASSARGLFF
TGTGCCAGCAGTGCCCGGGGACTGTTTTTT
>TRBV27|TRBJ1-6|NA|NA
CASSSAGARGGRNSPLHF
TGTGCCAGCAGTTCTGCTGGCGCGCGGGGAGGACGGAATTCACCCCTCCACTTT
>TRBV9|TRBJ1-2|NA|NA
CASSVAVTYGYTF
TGTGCCAGCAGCGTAGCTGTGACCTATGGCTACACCTTC
>TRBV7-2|TRBJ2-2|NA|NA
CASSSIVTGELFF
TGTGCCAGCAGCTCGATCGTGACCGGGGAGCTGTTTTTT
>TRBV3-1|TRBJ2-6|TRBD1|NA
CASSARGTGAGANVLTF
TGTGCCAGCAGCGCCCGAGGGACAGGGGCTGGGGCCAACGTCCTGACTTTC
>TRBV5-1|TRBJ1-1|NA|once
CASRRTFGAMNTEAFF
TGCGCCAGCCGAAGAACTTTCGGGGCGATGAACACTGAAGCTTTCTTT
>TRBV3-1|TRBJ2-5|TRBD1|NA
CASKDRGLRETQYF
TGTGCCAGCAAAGACAGGGGGCTTCGGGAGACCCAGTACTTC
>TRBV24-1|TRBJ2-1|NA|NA
CATSVGGAGDNEQFF
TGTGCCACCAGTGTAGGGGGGGCCGGAGACAATGAGCAGTTCTTC
>TRBV20-1|TRBJ2-3|NA|NA
CSAILGGDTQYF
TGCAGTGCTATTCTGGGGGGAGATACGCAGTATTTT
>TRBV5-6|TRBJ1-4|NA|NA
CASSLVGRGEKLFF
TGTGCCAGCAGCTTGGTTGGACGGGGCGAAAAACTGTTTTTT
>TRBV7-9|TRBJ1-2|NA|NA
CASSSSGGYTF
TGTGCCAGCAGCTCATCCGGGGGCTACACCTTC
>TRBV5-1|TRBJ1-1|NA|NA
CASQGGSAEAFF
TGCGCCAGCCAGGGAGGTAGCGCTGAAGCTTTCTTT
>TRBV12-3/TRBV12-4|TRBJ2-7|TRBD1|NA
CASSQTGGQDEQYF
TGTGCCAGCAGTCAGACAGGGGGCCAGGACGAGCAGTACTTC
>TRBV6-2/TRBV6-3|TRBJ2-1|NA|NA
CASSYGSVRDVEQFF
TGTGCCAGCAGTTACGGTTCGGTTCGAGATGTTGAGCAGTTCTTC